This T cell receptor (beta chain) came from a study of T cell responses to AZD1222 COVID-19 vaccine. Study findings and constraints: Repertoires were sampled only after the peak T cell response.

Only a few counts were recorded for this clone. Its specificity is not known. The assay was immunoSEQ multiplex PCR, and TCRdb's table has in-frame clones only and misses some. The sample yields 100,000 to 120,000 clones, approximately 94% seen once. Sample: peripheral blood, taken 28 days after the second AZD1222 dose. The TCR comes from an adult who received the AZD1222 COVID-19 vaccine.

The CDR3 nucleotides are TGTGCCAGCAAACCCCCGGGGGACAGGGGACGCTACACCTTC. Protein product: CASKPPGDRGRYTF. The chain combines TRBV7-9 with TRBJ1-2; 10 nucleotides match TRBD1. Trimming removed 7 bases from V and 9 bases from J; junction bases left unmatched: 11. Germline V gene data show CDR1 as SEHNR and CDR2 as FQNEAQ (reference sequence). The CDR3 contains 14 residues.